In this sample, the clone carrying this T cell receptor beta chain turned up many times. The target antigen is unknown. These data originate in a study of T cells after yellow fever vaccination. Study results and caveats: Weaker, the secondary response had a peak occurring faster, on day 5 versus 15. After the booster, approximately 95% of CD4 and 75% to 90% of CD8 primary-response clones were re-detected. Clonotypes shared by both compartments, CD4 and CD8, made up a small share.

This CDR3 has 14 residues. The ends were cut back, 8 bases at V and 0 bases at J, with 11 bases in the middle. The germline V gene has CDR1 MNHEY and CDR2 SMNVEV (reference sequence). In making TCR cDNA, 5'RACE template switching added a universal primer site and UMIs to it. Via MiXCR, TCRdb re-called the 5' RACE reads, giving one row per CDR3 protein. The repertoire consists of around 320,000 distinct CDR3 sequences, with approximately 4.3% occurring once and the leading ten covering approximately 19%. This sequence joins TRBV27 and TRBJ2-1; TRBD1 might be the D (6 bases). The specimen comprised PBMCs, sampled 15 days after the yellow fever booster vaccination. This receptor was taken from a man younger than 35 who received the YFV17D yellow fever vaccine. This CDR3 is CASRTGSSYNEQFF. The CDR3 DNA follows: TGTGCCAGCCGTACAGGGAGCTCCTACAATGAGCAGTTCTTC.